Shown below are 27 T cell receptor beta chains from a single sample sequenced in a study of identical twins. TCRdb passed the 5' RACE reads through MiXCR, listing each CDR3 protein once. The repertoire holds 450,000 or so distinct CDR3 sequences, approximately 24% seen once, with 2.9% in the top ten. The same sample was also studied in work on T cells expressing NK-cell markers.

The sequenced sample was CD4+ T cells sorted from blood. The receptors shown here come from a woman under 30 in good health.

This clonotype showed up just a few times. The rearrangement uses TRBV20-1 and TRBJ1-6; D not resolved. The CDR3 is made up of 12 amino acids. The V gene's germline CDR1 is DFQATT and CDR2 SNEGSKA (reference sequence). Trimming stripped 6 bases from V and 5 bases from J, with 8 bases between. The DNA for the CDR3 is TGCAGTGCACGGACGGATAATTCACCCCTCCACTTT. Protein product: CSARTDNSPLHF.

This clonotype was seen more than once but under ten times. This chain joins TRBV18 and TRBJ1-5; no definite D call. This CDR3 contains 16 residues. Germline-derived CDR1 and CDR2 are KGHSH and LQKENI. Trimming removed 3 bases from V and 6 bases from J, with 18 bases in between. CDR3 bases: TGTGCCAGCTCACCGGCAGGAGGAGGCGGTGTTCAGCCCCAGCATTTT. As protein: CASSPAGGGGVQPQHF.

This clonotype was picked up many times. The chain recombines TRBV2 with TRBJ1-1; no clear D gene. CDR1 and CDR2 from the germline V gene are SNHLY and FYNNEI. The length of the CDR3 is 13 residues. Trimming took 3 bases from V and 3 from J, leaving 8 bases between them. The CDR3 protein is CASSEDGYTEAFF. Here the CDR3 DNA reads TGTGCCAGCAGTGAGGACGGTTACACTGAAGCTTTCTTT.

V usage is TRBV5-1 and J usage is TRBJ2-7; D is perhaps TRBD1 (5 bases). Germline V gene sequence: CDR1 SGHRS, CDR2 YFSETQ. The CDR3 consists of 14 residues. Deletions cut 3 bases from V and 5 bases from J, with 15 bases between. The CDR3, as DNA: TGCGCCAGCAGCTCGAGACAGACGCCTGACGAGCAGTACTTC. Translated: CASSSRQTPDEQYF.

The V gene is TRBV4-1, the J gene TRBJ2-1, with a possible D match to TRBD1 (6 bases). The CDR3 is made up of 14 amino acids. Germline-derived CDR1 and CDR2 are MGHRA and YSYEKL. Trimming shortened V by 5 bases and J by 5 bases, and 13 bases separated the two germline ends. The CDR3 reads CASSAQGLNNEQFF. DNA for the CDR3: TGCGCCAGCAGCGCCCAGGGGCTCAACAATGAGCAGTTCTTC.

This rearrangement joins TRBV7-9 to TRBJ2-3, with D unclear. The ends were cut back, 1 base at V and 2 bases at J, with 10 bases in the middle. There are 15 residues in the CDR3. Germline CDR1 reads SEHNR; CDR2 reads FQNEAQ (reference sequence). The CDR3 spells CASSLGLSLTDTQYF. DNA for the CDR3: TGTGCCAGCAGCTTAGGACTTTCCCTCACAGATACGCAGTATTTT.

The rearrangement uses TRBV4-3 and TRBJ2-3; TRBD1 might be the D (6 bases). Between the trimmed V and J ends, which lost 4 bases and 4 bases, there was a span of 12 bases. This CDR3 is 14 amino acids long. CDR1 and CDR2 from the germline V gene are LGHNA and YSLEER. The CDR3, as DNA: TGCGCCAGCAGCCCCCGACAGGTGGCAGATACGCAGTATTTT. Protein: CASSPRQVADTQYF.

The chain joins TRBV7-2 to TRBJ2-1; 7 bases align to TRBD2. This CDR3 has 15 residues. V shed 6 bases and J 0 bases; nucleotides not matched to a gene: 5. Germline assignment: CDR1 SGHTA and CDR2 FQGNSA. CDR3 loop: CASRKRGVSYNEQFF. CDR3 nucleotides: TGTGCCAGCAGAAAACGGGGGGTCTCCTACAATGAGCAGTTCTTC.

This clonotype was observed a few times. The rearrangement joins TRBV9 to TRBJ2-1, with D perhaps given as TRBD1 or TRBD2 (5 bases each). Germline-derived CDR1 and CDR2 are SGDLS and YYNGEE. Trimming shortened V by 4 bases and J by 7 bases, and 12 bases separated the two germline ends. The CDR3 contains 13 residues. For the CDR3, the DNA is TGTGCCAGCAGCACTAGACAGCTTAATGAGCAGTTCTTC. Amino acids: CASSTRQLNEQFF.

This clonotype has more than one count but fewer than ten. This likely comes from a read error, as the CDR3 has no conserved phenylalanine or tryptophan at its end. The DNA is left out, because the CDR3 cannot be placed on it with certainty; the CDR3 is given as TCRdb lists it. The chain employs TRBV5-1 and TRBJ2-1; TRBD2 is the table's D call and was not checked against the DNA. The germline CDR1 and CDR2 sequences are SGHRS and YFSETQ. The CDR3 spans 15 residues, counting both ends. CDR3 in amino acids: CASSSGLAGSQGVNP.

The chain recombines TRBV20-1 with TRBJ2-2, with TRBD1 identical over 7 bases. CDR1 and CDR2 (germline): DFQATT, SNEGSKA (reference sequence). The CDR3 runs to 14 residues. In nucleotides, the CDR3 is TGCAGCGGATGGGACAGCCGAACACCCGGGGAGCTGTTTTTT. Protein product: CSGWDSRTPGELFF.

The table lists this clonotype with many counts. This chain links TRBV20-1 with TRBJ2-3; D is ambiguous. This CDR3 contains 12 residues. Germline V lookup: CDR1 DFQATT, CDR2 SNEGSKA (reference sequence). V lost 3 bases and J 5 bases, leaving 9 bases between the germline ends. The CDR3 nucleotides are TGCAGTGCTAGCCAGACTCTAGATACGCAGTATTTT. Protein sequence: CSASQTLDTQYF.

This clonotype showed up just a few times. The V call is TRBV5-1, the J call TRBJ2-1; D is uncertain. Germline assignment: CDR1 SGHRS and CDR2 YFSETQ. This CDR3 is 11 amino acids long. V was clipped by 1 base and J by 9 bases, with 5 bases between them. CDR3 sequence reads: CASSLKGEQFF. The CDR3 nucleotides are TGCGCCAGCAGCTTGAAAGGTGAGCAGTTCTTC.

The table lists this clonotype with a few counts. The chain uses TRBV12-3 or TRBV12-4 and TRBJ1-1; TRBD1 might be the D (5 bases). V lost 4 bases, J lost 1 base, and 10 bases lay in between. This CDR3 is built from 14 residues. CDR3 residues: CASSSGVRNTEAFF. CDR3 bases: TGTGCCAGCAGTTCGGGGGTTAGGAACACTGAAGCTTTCTTT.

This clonotype came up a few times. The chain has TRBV3-1 and TRBJ2-1, with 7 bases lining up with TRBD2. The CDR3 sequence is 17 residues long. Losses at the gene ends were 1 base for V and 3 bases for J; bases not matched to a gene: 9. CDR1 and CDR2 from the germline V gene are LGHDT and YNNKEL (reference sequence). The CDR3 DNA is TGTGCCAGCAGCCAAGTCCCCGGGAGGTCTCTCTACAATGAGCAGTTCTTC. Translating gives CASSQVPGRSLYNEQFF.

The V call is TRBV7-8, the J call TRBJ2-1, with 7 nucleotides matching TRBD1. The germline V gene encodes CDR1 SGHVS and CDR2 FQNEAQ. The CDR3 has 17 amino acids. The ends lost 0 bases at V and 2 bases at J; junction bases unmatched: 7. CDR3 protein: CASSLAPLGTAYNEQFF. The CDR3, as DNA: TGTGCCAGCAGCTTAGCCCCCTTAGGGACAGCCTACAATGAGCAGTTCTTC.

V usage is TRBV4-3 and J usage is TRBJ2-3; D remains ambiguous. Looked up from germline, CDR1 is LGHNA and CDR2 is YSLEER. The CDR3 sequence is 15 residues long. Trimming stripped 0 bases from V and 0 bases from J, with 7 bases between. In DNA, the CDR3 is TGCGCCAGCAGCCAAGATTATGGTAGCACAGATACGCAGTATTTT. Protein product: CASSQDYGSTDTQYF.

This clonotype was seen a few times. The rearrangement links TRBV6-2 or TRBV6-3 to TRBJ2-1, with 10 bases fitting TRBD2. There are 15 residues in the CDR3. V shed 3 bases, J shed 7 bases, and the junction held 6 bases outside the gene matches. Germline V lookup: CDR1 MNHEY, CDR2 SVGEGT. CDR3 amino acids: CASSYGGSGRNEQFF. The DNA of the CDR3 is TGTGCCAGCAGTTATGGCGGTAGCGGGAGGAATGAGCAGTTCTTC.

This clonotype was seen a few times. The chain couples TRBV7-9 to TRBJ2-5; D is uncertain. The germline V and J ends were trimmed by 4 bases and 5 bases, with 11 bases remaining between them. Germline lookup yields CDR1 SEHNR and CDR2 FQNEAQ (reference sequence). The CDR3 loop spans 13 amino acids. This chain's CDR3 is CASSSAGLETQYF. The CDR3 DNA sequence: TGTGCCAGCAGCTCGGCAGGTTTGGAGACCCAGTACTTC.

The chain joins TRBV12-3 or TRBV12-4 to TRBJ2-1; 11 bases map to TRBD2. The CDR3 is 14 amino acids. The V segment lost 6 bases and the J segment 8 bases; nucleotides outside the gene matches: 6. CDR3 DNA: TGTGCCAGCAGCGTAGCGGGAGGGCCGGATGAGCAGTTCTTC. Its translation: CASSVAGGPDEQFF.

V and J are TRBV5-1 and TRBJ1-1; a possible D gene is TRBD1 (5 bases). Germline V gene sequence: CDR1 SGHRS, CDR2 YFSETQ. This CDR3 region has 15 residues. Between the trimmed V and J ends, which lost 1 base and 0 bases, there was a span of 10 bases. The CDR3 region is CASSLIGALNTEAFF. Here the CDR3 DNA reads TGCGCCAGCAGCTTGATAGGGGCGTTGAACACTGAAGCTTTCTTT.

A few counts support this clonotype. CDR3 residues: CASRAQGGNTEAFF. CDR3 bases: TGTGCCAGCAGGGCACAGGGGGGGAACACTGAAGCTTTCTTT. The chain recombines TRBV2 with TRBJ1-1; 8 bases align to TRBD1. CDR1 and CDR2 from the germline V gene are SNHLY and FYNNEI. CDR3 length: 14 residues. V was pared by 6 bases and J by 1 base, with 4 bases of the junction left unmatched.

This clonotype came up a few times. The chain carries TRBV30 and TRBJ2-3; TRBD2 is a possible D gene (6 bases). The CDR3 loop spans 13 amino acids. Germline CDR1 reads GTSNPN; CDR2 reads SVGIG (reference sequence). V gave up 4 bases and J gave up 6 bases, with 14 bases separating them. In DNA form, the CDR3 reads TGTGCCTGGACGGTGGCGGGGCCTGATACGCAGTATTTT. Translated: CAWTVAGPDTQYF. The variable domain in full, completed from reference TRBV30 and TRBJ2-3, reads SQTIHQWPATLVQPVGSPLSLECTVEGTSNPNLYWYRQAAGRGLQLLFYSVGIGQISSEVPQNLSASRPQDRQFILSSKKLLLSDSGFYLCAWTVAGPDTQYFGPGTRLTVL.

This clonotype showed up just a few times. The chain links TRBV20-1 to TRBJ2-5; TRBD2 aligns across 8 bases. In germline, CDR1 is DFQATT, CDR2 SNEGSKA (reference sequence). CDR3 size: 15 residues. Losses at the gene ends were 5 bases for V and 3 bases for J; bases not matched to a gene: 11. As DNA, the CDR3 is TGCAGTGCTCGACCCAAAGCGGGAGTTAAAGAGACCCAGTACTTC. It translates to CSARPKAGVKETQYF.

This clonotype was seen more than once but under ten times. The chain links TRBV5-1 to TRBJ2-3; 11 bases align to TRBD1. V was pared by 4 bases and J by 6 bases, with 7 bases of the junction left unmatched. This CDR3 contains 15 residues. Germline loops: CDR1 SGHRS, CDR2 YFSETQ. The CDR3 nucleotides read TGCGCCAGCAGCCCCCGGGACAGGGGGTACGATACGCAGTATTTT. Encoded protein: CASSPRDRGYDTQYF.

There are a few counts of this clonotype. The chain couples TRBV20-1 to TRBJ2-1; TRBD2 matches at 8 bases. The trim removed 4 bases at V and 6 bases at J, leaving 20 bases unmatched. Germline assignment: CDR1 DFQATT and CDR2 SNEGSKA (reference sequence). This CDR3 is 18 amino acids long. The DNA for the CDR3 is TGCAGTGCTACTCCCTCCCTAGCGGGCCAAGACTTTCGCAATGAGCAGTTCTTC. Its translation: CSATPSLAGQDFRNEQFF.

This clonotype was seen a handful of times. The chain combines TRBV7-9 with TRBJ1-2, with 7 bases that match TRBD1. The CDR3 contains 15 residues. Germline V gives CDR1 SEHNR, CDR2 FQNEAQ (reference sequence). Unmatched junction bases numbered 10, after V lost 1 base and J lost 8 bases. DNA of the CDR3: TGTGCCAGCAGCTTAGGAACAGGGGAGCAAGGCGGCTACACCTTC. Amino acids: CASSLGTGEQGGYTF.